What follows describes a single T cell receptor beta chain. What it recognizes is unknown. The sample originates from a study of T-cell memory formation after mild COVID-19. 5'RACE primed at constant segments yielded TCR alpha and TCR beta cDNA libraries bearing sample barcodes and UMIs. MiXCR, run by TCRdb on the 5' RACE reads, gives a single entry per CDR3 protein. The sample lists about 60,000 distinct CDR3 sequences; less than 15% were seen once. Overall study findings and caveats: Later expanders leaned toward CD4+, whereas clones contracting from day 15 to 85 were balanced CD4/CD8. That cross-reactive memory joined was suggested by some responding clones appearing in pre-infection memory. Contracting clones localized mainly to CM and EM when CD4+ and mainly to EMRA when CD8+.

This sequence originates from a man younger than 30 who had mild COVID-19 (a few samples of this study predate the infection). Cell type and time point are not known. The source material was PBMCs or a T cell subset sorted from them (not recorded which).

CDR3 sequence reads: CASSFQDGRRSFF. The CDR3 coding sequence is TGTGCCAGCAGTTTTCAGGACGGTCGTCGCAGTTTCTTT. The V call is TRBV12-3 or TRBV12-4, the J call TRBJ1-1; D is unresolved. The CDR3 is 13 residues long. The germline V and J ends were trimmed by 3 bases and 13 bases, with 18 bases remaining between them.